A single T cell receptor (beta chain) is shown here with its context. The data belong to a study of cytomegalovirus exposure and HLA in healthy donors. Germline V CDR1 and CDR2: MNHNS, SASEGT. The V gene lost 2 bases and the J gene lost 2 bases, with 10 bases spanning the gap. The CDR3 sequence is 14 residues long. The PCR used 60 Vbeta and 13 Jbeta primers. The table came from immunoSEQ multiplex PCR; TCRdb's copy has only in-frame clones and leaves some out. Altogether approximately 140,000 clones are present, more than 70% being singletons, with the ten largest covering 2.5% to 4%. The chain couples TRBV6-1 to TRBJ2-7; D remains ambiguous. The source material was PBMCs. The TCR sequence derives from a man aged 35 to 55 in good health and CMV-seronegative. CDR3 nucleotides: TGTGCCAGCAGTGAACGAACACGCACCTACGAGCAGTACTTC. Encoded protein: CASSERTRTYEQYF.